This T cell receptor beta chain is drawn from a study of blood T cells in healthy people across ages. In terms of origin and age, donors were healthy Caucasian individuals from Russia aged about 6 to 90. As to this clonotype: The target antigen is unknown.

CDR3 length: 14 residues. CDR1 is GTSNPN, CDR2 SVGIG, per germline (reference sequence). V shed 5 bases, J shed 4 bases, and the junction held 8 bases outside the gene matches. The use of a sample-barcoded 5' primer and a J-beta primer mix characterized a second PCR of roughly 6 to 11 cycles. MiXCR, applied by TCRdb to the 5' RACE reads, yields one record per CDR3 protein. The table shows hundreds of thousands of distinct CDR3 sequences, with roughly 64% occurring only once. Overall study results and limits: Both naive CD4+ cell counts and diversity were greater in long-lived donors than in aged donors. Observed TCR beta diversity per million T cells went down as age went up. This fall followed a roughly linear course with age. PBMCs left unsorted prevented a conclusive naive versus antigen-experienced comparison.

The sequenced sample was blood. The chain employs TRBV30 and TRBJ2-3, with TRBD1 matching 8 bases. The source of this sequence is a man younger than 45 in good health. CDR3 protein: CAWERTGWADTQYF. CDR3 sequence (DNA): TGTGCCTGGGAACGGACAGGGTGGGCAGATACGCAGTATTTT.